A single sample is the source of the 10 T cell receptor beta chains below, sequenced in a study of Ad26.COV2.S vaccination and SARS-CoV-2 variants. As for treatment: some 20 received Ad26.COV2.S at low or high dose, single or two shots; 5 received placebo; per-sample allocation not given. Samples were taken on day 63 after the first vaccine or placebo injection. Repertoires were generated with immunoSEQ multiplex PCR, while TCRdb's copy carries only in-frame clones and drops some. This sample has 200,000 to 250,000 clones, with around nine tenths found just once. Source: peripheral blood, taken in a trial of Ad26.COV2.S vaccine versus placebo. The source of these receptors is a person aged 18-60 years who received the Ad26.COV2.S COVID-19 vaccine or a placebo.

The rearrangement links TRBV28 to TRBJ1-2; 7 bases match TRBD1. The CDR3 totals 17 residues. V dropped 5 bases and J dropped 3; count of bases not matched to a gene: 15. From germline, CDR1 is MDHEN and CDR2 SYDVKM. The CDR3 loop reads CASSTPGQTPWDYGYTF. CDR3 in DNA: TGTGCCAGCAGTACCCCGGGACAGACTCCCTGGGACTATGGCTACACCTTC.

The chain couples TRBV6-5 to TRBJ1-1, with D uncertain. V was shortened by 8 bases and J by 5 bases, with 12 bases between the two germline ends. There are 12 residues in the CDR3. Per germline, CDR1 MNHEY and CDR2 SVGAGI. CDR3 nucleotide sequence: TGTGCCAGCCTTGGGGTAAAAACTGAAGCTTTCTTT. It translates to CASLGVKTEAFF.

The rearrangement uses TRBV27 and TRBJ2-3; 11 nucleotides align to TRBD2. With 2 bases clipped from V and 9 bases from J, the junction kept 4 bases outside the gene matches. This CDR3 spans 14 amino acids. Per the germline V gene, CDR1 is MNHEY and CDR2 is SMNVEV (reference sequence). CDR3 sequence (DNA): TGTGCCAGCAGTTTACAGGGACTAGCGGCGACGCAGTATTTT. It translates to CASSLQGLAATQYF.

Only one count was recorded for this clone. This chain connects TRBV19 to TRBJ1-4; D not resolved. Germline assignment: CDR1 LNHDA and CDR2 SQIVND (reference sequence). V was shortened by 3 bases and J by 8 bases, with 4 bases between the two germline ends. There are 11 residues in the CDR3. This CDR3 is CASSMGEKLFF. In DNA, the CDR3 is TGTGCCAGTAGTATGGGGGAAAAACTGTTTTTT.

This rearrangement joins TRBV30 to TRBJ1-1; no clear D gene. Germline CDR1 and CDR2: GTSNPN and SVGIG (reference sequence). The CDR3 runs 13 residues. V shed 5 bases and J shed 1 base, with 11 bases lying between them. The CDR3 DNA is TGTGCCTGGTGGGAGGAATCGAACACTGAAGCTTTCTTT. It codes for CAWWEESNTEAFF. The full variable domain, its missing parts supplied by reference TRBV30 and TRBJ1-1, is SQTIHQWPATLVQPVGSPLSLECTVEGTSNPNLYWYRQAAGRGLQLLFYSVGIGQISSEVPQNLSASRPQDRQFILSSKKLLLSDSGFYLCAWWEESNTEAFFGQGTRLTVV.

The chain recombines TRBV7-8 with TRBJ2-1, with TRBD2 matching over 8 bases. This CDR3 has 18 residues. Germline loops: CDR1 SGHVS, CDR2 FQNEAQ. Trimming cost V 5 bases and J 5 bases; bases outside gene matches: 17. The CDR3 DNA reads TGTGCCAGCAGCCAATTGGCCCTTCGGGGGGGCCGGGACAATGAGCAGTTCTTC. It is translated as CASSQLALRGGRDNEQFF.

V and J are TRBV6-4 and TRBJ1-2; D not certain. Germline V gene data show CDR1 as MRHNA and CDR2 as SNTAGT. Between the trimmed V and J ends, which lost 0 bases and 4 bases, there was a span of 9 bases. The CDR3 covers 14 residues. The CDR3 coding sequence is TGTGCCAGCAGTGACTCGGCAGGACCCTATGGCTACACCTTC. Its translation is CASSDSAGPYGYTF.

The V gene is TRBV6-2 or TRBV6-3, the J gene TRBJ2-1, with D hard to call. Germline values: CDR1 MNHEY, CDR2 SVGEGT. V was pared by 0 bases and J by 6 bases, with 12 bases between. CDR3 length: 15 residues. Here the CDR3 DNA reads TGTGCCAGCAGTTACTCATTAGGATGGGGCAATGAGCAGTTCTTC. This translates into CASSYSLGWGNEQFF.

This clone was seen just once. The CDR3 loop reads CASSLIYYGYTF. The CDR3 coding sequence is TGTGCCAGCAGCCTGATTTACTATGGCTACACCTTC. The J gene is TRBJ1-2, the V gene TRBV12-1. TRBV12-1 counts as a pseudogene. The length of the CDR3 is 12 residues.

In nucleotides, the CDR3 is TGTGCCAGCAGTTATGGACTAGCGGGGCTACAGTTCTTC. It yields the protein CASSYGLAGLQFF. The genes are TRBV6-5 and TRBJ2-1, with 12 bases lining up with TRBD2. This CDR3 contains 13 residues. CDR1 and CDR2 from the germline V gene are MNHEY and SVGAGI. J gave up 13 bases and V 3 bases, and 4 bases lay outside the gene matches.